Below, 20 T cell receptor beta chains from the same sample are listed, as sequenced in a study of blood T cell dynamics during melanoma immunotherapy. The table came from immunoSEQ multiplex PCR; TCRdb's copy has only in-frame clones and leaves some out. Here the sample spans some 15,000 clones, 80% to 95% being singletons. As to time point: week 3, after first cycle of checkpoint inhibitor. This sample comprised blood, obtained from a patient treated with checkpoint blockade. These receptors were taken from a human donor with melanoma.

The CDR3 loop is CASSQTPGTGGYEQYF. CDR3 nucleotides: TGTGCCAGCAGCCAAACGCCCGGGACAGGGGGCTACGAGCAGTACTTC. The chain links TRBV5-6 to TRBJ2-7; 11 bases match TRBD1. Trimming removed 4 bases from V and 3 bases from J; junction bases left unmatched: 9. The CDR3 is 16 amino acids. Germline values: CDR1 SGHDT, CDR2 YYEEEE.

The chain employs TRBV14 and TRBJ1-3; D is ambiguous. This CDR3 comprises 12 residues. V was pared by 5 bases and J by 3 bases, with 5 bases between. CDR1 is SGHDN and CDR2 is FVKESK in the germline V gene. The CDR3 DNA follows: TGTGCCAGCAGCTACAGTGGAAACACCATATATTTT. Amino acid sequence: CASSYSGNTIYF. The full variable domain, completed using reference TRBV14 and TRBJ1-3, is EAGVTQFPSHSVIEKGQTVTLRCDPISGHDNLYWYRRVMGKEIKFLLHFVKESKQDESGMPNNRFLAERTGGTYSTLKVQPAELEDSGVYFCASSYSGNTIYFGEGSWLTVV.

The genes are TRBV6-1 and TRBJ2-7; 7 bases fit TRBD1. Germline V lookup: CDR1 MNHNS, CDR2 SASEGT. The ends lost 7 bases at V and 0 bases at J; junction bases unmatched: 9. The CDR3 extends over 15 amino acids. CDR3 residues: CASNQRDSYSYEQYF. CDR3 bases: TGTGCCAGCAACCAACGGGACAGCTACTCCTACGAGCAGTACTTC.

The rearrangement links TRBV6-6 to TRBJ2-7; D is unclear. V was shortened by 1 base and J by 6 bases, with 4 bases between the two germline ends. This CDR3 contains 11 residues. Germline V CDR1 and CDR2: MNHNY, SVGAGI (reference sequence). The CDR3 DNA is TGTGCCAGCAGTTACTATCGCGAGCAGTACTTC. This translates into CASSYYREQYF.

This clone was detected a few times. The V and J genes are TRBV7-2 and TRBJ2-7, with D possibly matching TRBD2 (6 bases). CDR3 length equals 16 residues. CDR1 and CDR2 (germline): SGHTA, FQGNSA. V lost 3 bases, J lost 0 bases, and 15 bases lay in between. Here the CDR3 DNA reads TGTGCCAGCAGCTTTTCCGGGACTCGAAGCTCCTACGAGCAGTACTTC. Its translation is CASSFSGTRSSYEQYF. The entire variable domain, with the rest obtained from reference TRBV7-2 and TRBJ2-7, is as follows: GAGVSQSPSNKVTEKGKDVELRCDPISGHTALYWYRQSLGQGLEFLIYFQGNSAPDKSGLPSDRFSAERTGGSVSTLTIQRTQQEDSAVYLCASSFSGTRSSYEQYFGPGTRLTVT.

This sequence joins TRBV5-1 and TRBJ1-5; a weak D match, TRBD1 (6 bases). The ends were cut back, 4 bases at V and 1 base at J, with 12 bases in the middle. The CDR3 loop spans 15 amino acids. From germline, CDR1 is SGHRS and CDR2 YFSETQ. The CDR3 bases are TGCGCCAGCAGCCCCGATGGGGGCAGCAATCAGCCCCAGCATTTT. Its protein is CASSPDGGSNQPQHF. Supplemented by reference TRBV5-1 and TRBJ1-5, the full variable domain reads KAGVTQTPRYLIKTRGQQVTLSCSPISGHRSVSWYQQTPGQGLQFLFEYFSETQRNKGNFPGRFSGRQFSNSRSEMNVSTLELGDSALYLCASSPDGGSNQPQHFGDGTRLSIL.

Concerning this clone: Within the sample, other DNA sequences also encode this same CDR3. CDR3 bases: TGCGCCAGCAGCTTGGGGGGATACACAGATACGCAGTATTTT. Its protein product is CASSLGGYTDTQYF. This sequence joins TRBV5-1 and TRBJ2-3; no clear D. The V gene lost 0 bases and the J gene lost 2 bases, with 7 bases spanning the gap. From germline, CDR1 is SGHRS and CDR2 YFSETQ. CDR3 length equals 14 residues. The variable domain in full, with the rest retrieved from reference TRBV5-1 and TRBJ2-3, is KAGVTQTPRYLIKTRGQQVTLSCSPISGHRSVSWYQQTPGQGLQFLFEYFSETQRNKGNFPGRFSGRQFSNSRSEMNVSTLELGDSALYLCASSLGGYTDTQYFGPGTRLTVL.

The V and J genes are TRBV6-1 and TRBJ2-2; TRBD2 might be the D (6 bases). This CDR3 region has 14 residues. V shed 4 bases and J shed 6 bases, with 12 bases lying between them. CDR1 is MNHNS, CDR2 SASEGT, per germline. The CDR3 is CASSGRRDAGELFF. The CDR3 DNA sequence: TGTGCCAGCAGTGGCCGGCGGGACGCCGGGGAGCTGTTTTTT.

This sequence joins TRBV5-4 and TRBJ1-2; the D is unclear. Germline V gene sequence: CDR1 SGHNT, CDR2 YYREEE (reference sequence). The CDR3 is made up of 15 amino acids. Trimming removed 1 base at V and 1 base at J, with 11 bases between. Written as DNA, the CDR3 is TGTGCCAGCAGCTTGAAGGGTGGCGGTAACTATGGCTACACCTTC. Its translation: CASSLKGGGNYGYTF. Full variable domain (missing parts from reference TRBV5-4 and TRBJ1-2): ETGVTQSPTHLIKTRGQQVTLRCSSQSGHNTVSWYQQALGQGPQFIFQYYREEENGRGNFPPRFSGLQFPNYSSELNVNALELDDSALYLCASSLKGGGNYGYTFGSGTRLTVV.

This clone was found a few times. The V gene is TRBV7-9, the J gene TRBJ2-2; D gene uncertain. In germline, CDR1 is SEHNR, CDR2 FQNEAQ (reference sequence). The V end was cut by 6 bases, the J end by 6 bases, with 5 bases between. This CDR3 region has 11 residues. CDR3 region: CASSPAGELFF. CDR3 sequence (DNA): TGTGCCAGCAGTCCAGCCGGGGAGCTGTTTTTT.

This sequence joins TRBV7-2 and TRBJ2-5, with 7 bases identical to TRBD1. The CDR3 is 13 residues long. Germline V lookup: CDR1 SGHTA, CDR2 FQGNSA. Trimming took 4 bases from V and 5 from J; bases not matched to a gene: 4. DNA for the CDR3: TGTGCCAGCAGCTGGGGACAGAGTGAGACCCAGTACTTC. As protein: CASSWGQSETQYF.

The J gene is TRBJ2-1, the V gene TRBV2, with TRBD1 matching over 7 bases. V dropped 11 bases and J dropped 5; count of bases not matched to a gene: 12. Germline CDR1 SNHLY, CDR2 FYNNEI. The CDR3 runs to 14 residues. The CDR3 DNA sequence: TGTGCCGGACAACGGGACAGATATAACAATGAGCAGTTCTTC. Protein product: CAGQRDRYNNEQFF.

V is TRBV11-2 and J is TRBJ2-7; D not resolved. CDR3 length: 15 residues. In germline, CDR1 is SGHAT, CDR2 FQNNGV. V was shortened by 0 bases and J by 0 bases, with 9 bases between the two germline ends. DNA for the CDR3: TGTGCCAGCAGCTTAGATGCATACAGCTCCTACGAGCAGTACTTC. Its translation is CASSLDAYSSYEQYF.

This clone is a singleton in its sample. As DNA, the CDR3 is TGTGCCAGCGCTCCCGGGTGGGTAGCTAATGAAAAACTGTTTTTT. The encoded protein is CASAPGWVANEKLFF. This chain connects TRBV25-1 to TRBJ1-4; D is ambiguous. V was shortened by 8 bases and J by 3 bases, with 16 bases between the two germline ends. Germline V gene data show CDR1 as MGHDK and CDR2 as SYGVNS. CDR3 length equals 15 residues. Drawing the rest from reference TRBV25-1 and TRBJ1-4, the complete variable domain is EADIYQTPRYLVIGTGKKITLECSQTMGHDKMYWYQQDPGMELHLIHYSYGVNSTEKGDLSSESTVSRIRTEHFPLTLESARPSHTSQYLCASAPGWVANEKLFFGSGTQLSVL.

The chain has TRBV18 and TRBJ1-1; D unclear. The CDR3 consists of 13 residues. Germline CDR1 and CDR2: KGHSH and LQKENI. V was shortened by 3 bases and J by 1 base, with 6 bases between the two germline ends. The DNA for the CDR3 is TGTGCCAGCTCACCGAAGGGGAACACTGAAGCTTTCTTT. Its protein is CASSPKGNTEAFF.

This rearrangement joins TRBV11-2 to TRBJ2-5, with a tentative D call TRBD2 (6 bases). Between the trimmed V and J ends, which lost 3 bases and 1 base, there was a span of 9 bases. This CDR3 spans 14 amino acids. The V gene's germline CDR1 is SGHAT and CDR2 FQNNGV. The CDR3: CASSLRSGQETQYF. In nucleotides, the CDR3 is TGTGCCAGCAGCTTGCGTAGCGGCCAAGAGACCCAGTACTTC. The complete variable domain, with remaining parts taken from reference TRBV11-2 and TRBJ2-5, reads EAGVAQSPRYKIIEKRQSVAFWCNPISGHATLYWYQQILGQGPKLLIQFQNNGVVDDSQLPKDRFSAERLKGVDSTLKIQPAKLEDSAVYLCASSLRSGQETQYFGPGTRLLVL.

V gene TRBV5-4 combines with J gene TRBJ2-1, with a possible D match to TRBD2 (6 bases). This CDR3 is built from 14 residues. Germline V gene sequence: CDR1 SGHNT, CDR2 YYREEE (reference sequence). With 0 bases removed from V and 9 bases from J, the gap between germline ends came to 13 bases. CDR3 in DNA: TGTGCCAGCAGCTTGGTGGGGGGTATGGGTGAGCAGTTCTTC. It is translated as CASSLVGGMGEQFF.

A remark on this clone: In the same sample, other DNA sequences code for this CDR3. The chain combines TRBV14 with TRBJ1-2; D is perhaps TRBD1 (6 bases). The germline V gene encodes CDR1 SGHDN and CDR2 FVKESK. CDR3 length: 15 amino acids. Trimming took off 0 bases at V and 7 bases at J, with 15 bases between the two ends. CDR3 nucleotide sequence: TGTGCCAGCAGCCAAGATCGAGGGCAGGGGATTGGCTACACCTTC. Its protein is CASSQDRGQGIGYTF.

V usage is TRBV29-1 and J usage is TRBJ1-2, with 7 nucleotides matching TRBD1. Germline V gene sequence: CDR1 SQVTM, CDR2 ANQGSEA. With 5 bases clipped from V and 6 bases from J, the junction kept 3 bases outside the gene matches. The CDR3 extends over 11 amino acids. CDR3 loop: CSVYRGNGYTF. The CDR3 region has the DNA TGCAGCGTTTACAGGGGAAATGGCTACACCTTC.

The J gene is TRBJ2-6, the V gene TRBV5-1; D possibly corresponds to TRBD1 (5 bases). V shed 0 bases and J shed 4 bases, with 8 bases lying between them. CDR1 SGHRS and CDR2 YFSETQ come from the germline V gene. This CDR3 contains 15 residues. Here the CDR3 DNA reads TGCGCCAGCAGCTTGGGCAACAGGGGGGCCAACGTCCTGACTTTC. Amino acid sequence: CASSLGNRGANVLTF.